Following are 30 T cell receptor beta chains from one sample sequenced in a study of CD8+CD57+ T cells in acquired aplastic anemia. Patients picked for sequencing had shown CD8+CD57+ cell expansion detected by flow cytometry. It was genomic DNA that served as the template for profiling TCR beta VDJ and CDR3. TCRdb used MiXCR to reprocess the reads, holding one entry per CDR3 protein. The sample has under 200,000 distinct CDR3 sequences, approximately 44% seen once; the top ten hold roughly 3.2%. The sequencing sample was made of sorted CD4+, CD8+, or CD8+CD57+ T cells (not recorded which) from PBMCs. These TCRs come from a human donor with aplastic anemia.

J is TRBJ2-3 and V is TRBV10-3, with 7 bases fitting TRBD2. Germline V lookup: CDR1 ENHRY, CDR2 SYGVKD. V was pared by 6 bases and J by 2 bases, with 8 bases of the junction left unmatched. The CDR3 extends over 15 amino acids. For the CDR3, the DNA is TGTGCCATCAGCGAAGCGGGGATCAACACAGATACGCAGTATTTT. It is translated as CAISEAGINTDTQYF.

As to this clonotype: A junction boundary mismatches the germline segment, possibly from a read error. The chain recombines TRBV25-1 with TRBJ1-1; no firm D call. CDR1 MGHDK and CDR2 SYGVNS come from the germline V gene. The length of the CDR3 is 15 residues. As DNA, the CDR3 is TGTGCCGGTAGTGAAGATAACAGAGAGAGCACTGAAACTTTCTTT. Amino acids: CAGSEDNRESTETFF.

The rearrangement joins TRBV10-1 to TRBJ2-6; D gene ambiguous. The germline gives CDR1 WNHNN, CDR2 SYGVQD (reference sequence). The V and J ends lost 3 bases and 0 bases respectively, with 6 bases between them. The CDR3 runs to 15 residues. CDR3 sequence (DNA): TGCGCCAGCAGTGACAGTATCTCTGGGGCCAACGTCCTGACTTTC. Amino acid sequence: CASSDSISGANVLTF.

The chain combines TRBV5-1 with TRBJ1-1, with 9 bases lining up with TRBD1. CDR1 and CDR2 (germline): SGHRS, YFSETQ. V lost 4 bases and J lost 8; bases outside the gene matches: 9. The CDR3 sequence is 14 residues long. Written as DNA, the CDR3 is TGCGCCAGCAGCACCAACACCGGGACAGGGGAAGCTTTCTTT. It specifies CASSTNTGTGEAFF. Together with reference TRBV5-1 and TRBJ1-1, the CDR3 gives the full variable domain: KAGVTQTPRYLIKTRGQQVTLSCSPISGHRSVSWYQQTPGQGLQFLFEYFSETQRNKGNFPGRFSGRQFSNSRSEMNVSTLELGDSALYLCASSTNTGTGEAFFGQGTRLTVV.

This clonotype occurred many times. The chain joins TRBV25-1 to TRBJ1-1; D possibly corresponds to TRBD1 (6 bases). Germline CDR1 reads MGHDK; CDR2 reads SYGVNS. CDR3 length: 13 residues. The V end lost 2 bases, the J end lost 9 bases, and 13 bases lay between the germline ends. The chain's CDR3 is CASSEHLQGQAFF. The CDR3 bases are TGTGCCAGCAGTGAACATTTACAGGGACAAGCTTTCTTT.

This clonotype was seen a few times. The genes are TRBV12-5 and TRBJ1-5; no definite D call. There are 15 residues in the CDR3. The V gene lost 2 bases and the J gene lost 1 base, with 9 bases spanning the gap. Germline V gene sequence: CDR1 LGHNT, CDR2 FRNRAP. This CDR3 reads CASGLSGRSNQPQHF. DNA for the CDR3: TGTGCTAGTGGTTTGTCGGGCAGGAGCAATCAGCCCCAGCATTTT.

This clonotype was observed at least ten times. The V and J genes are TRBV4-3 and TRBJ2-5; D not resolved. The CDR3 covers 14 residues. CDR1 LGHNA and CDR2 YSLEER come from the germline V gene. The V and J ends lost 1 base and 0 bases respectively, with 6 bases between them. The CDR3 reads CASSQGRNQETQYF. The CDR3 bases are TGCGCCAGCAGCCAAGGACGGAACCAAGAGACCCAGTACTTC.

This clonotype has ten or more counts. V is TRBV9 and J is TRBJ1-1; unclear D gene. The germline V and J ends were trimmed by 5 bases and 1 base, with 12 bases remaining between them. CDR1 and CDR2 (germline): SGDLS, YYNGEE. The CDR3 extends over 14 amino acids. CDR3 sequence reads: CASSPPLGNTEAFF. CDR3 sequence (DNA): TGTGCCAGCAGTCCTCCCCTAGGGAACACTGAAGCTTTCTTT.

This rearrangement joins TRBV20-1 to TRBJ1-2; 8 nucleotides line up with TRBD1. V lost 5 bases to trimming and J lost 6 bases; unmatched junction nucleotides: 8. The CDR3 runs 13 residues. Germline V CDR1 and CDR2: DFQATT, SNEGSKA (reference sequence). CDR3 region: CSASTAGGDGYTF. CDR3 nucleotides: TGCAGTGCTTCGACGGCAGGGGGCGATGGCTACACCTTC.

The sample holds a few counts of this clonotype. The rearrangement joins TRBV24-1 to TRBJ2-7; D not resolved. Trimming removed 3 bases from V and 2 bases from J, with 7 bases in between. Germline assignment: CDR1 KGHDR and CDR2 SFDVKD. This CDR3 comprises 13 residues. The CDR3 DNA reads TGTGCCACCAGTGATGACCGTACCTACGAGCAGTACTTC. Translated: CATSDDRTYEQYF.

This clonotype appeared many times. This chain connects TRBV11-2 to TRBJ1-4; D is perhaps TRBD1 (5 bases). V was shortened by 0 bases and J by 4 bases, with 12 bases between the two germline ends. The CDR3 loop spans 16 amino acids. Germline CDR1 is SGHAT and CDR2 is FQNNGV. The CDR3 region has the DNA TGTGCCAGCAGCTTAGACGGGGCTTCCCATAATGAAAAACTGTTTTTT. Amino acid sequence: CASSLDGASHNEKLFF.

CDR3 DNA: TGTGCCAGCAGCTACGGACAGGGGGCTCGCGAGCAGTACTTC. Encoded protein: CASSYGQGAREQYF. The V call is TRBV7-9, the J call TRBJ2-7, with 11 bases identical to TRBD1. Germline V gives CDR1 SEHNR, CDR2 FQNEAQ (reference sequence). V dropped 4 bases and J dropped 6; count of bases not matched to a gene: 5. CDR3 length equals 14 residues.

Comment on this clonotype: This clone may be a read error of a much larger clone one base away. The chain carries TRBV12-3 or TRBV12-4 and TRBJ1-4, with no clear D. The CDR3 runs to 12 residues. The CDR3: CASARVWEKLLF. DNA of the CDR3: TGTGCCAGCGCGAGGGTTTGGGAAAAACTGCTTTTT.

This clonotype was observed many times. The chain has TRBV20-1 and TRBJ2-5; 13 bases match TRBD2. The junction had 9 bases not matched to a gene; V was cut back by 5 bases and J by 6 bases. The CDR3 consists of 15 residues. Germline CDR1 DFQATT, CDR2 SNEGSKA (reference sequence). CDR3 coding DNA: TGCAGTGCTGGAACCCCGGGACTAGCGGGGAAGACCCAGTACTTC. Amino acids: CSAGTPGLAGKTQYF.

J is TRBJ2-7 and V is TRBV20-1, with D possibly called TRBD1 or TRBD2 (5 bases each). This CDR3 spans 13 amino acids. V gave up 1 base and J gave up 13 bases, with 20 bases separating them. Germline V CDR1 and CDR2: DFQATT, SNEGSKA (reference sequence). CDR3 sequence (DNA): TGCAGTGCTAGAGCAGGGACGGAGCCGAGGAAATACTTC. This codes for CSARAGTEPRKYF.

J is TRBJ2-7 and V is TRBV24-1; D ambiguous. V lost 12 bases to trimming and J lost 2 bases, with 1 base between them. CDR1 KGHDR and CDR2 SFDVKD come from the germline V gene. CDR3 length: 8 amino acids. The CDR3 bases are TGTGCCCCCTACGAGCAGTACGTC. Protein product: CAPYEQYV.

There are a few counts of this clonotype. This rearrangement joins TRBV7-9 to TRBJ1-5, with a weak D call TRBD1 (5 bases). CDR3 size: 11 residues. Germline V gene data show CDR1 as SEHNR and CDR2 as FQNEAQ (reference sequence). Trimming took 6 bases from V and 6 from J, leaving 6 bases between them. The CDR3 loop reads CASRGGQPQHF. CDR3 nucleotide sequence: TGTGCCAGCAGGGGGGGTCAGCCCCAGCATTTT.

In this sample, this clonotype turned up a few times. J is TRBJ2-5 and V is TRBV6-5; D is uncertain. Germline CDR1 MNHEY, CDR2 SVGAGI. Between the trimmed V and J ends, which lost 0 bases and 2 bases, there was a span of 10 bases. This CDR3 comprises 15 residues. The CDR3 reads CASSYSGTLQETQYF. Here the CDR3 DNA reads TGTGCCAGCAGTTACTCGGGCACTCTACAAGAGACCCAGTACTTC.

This clonotype was observed at least ten times. The chain employs TRBV9 and TRBJ2-2; the D is unclear. V lost 3 bases to trimming and J lost 1 base, with 7 bases between them. The CDR3 contains 14 residues. Germline V gene sequence: CDR1 SGDLS, CDR2 YYNGEE. CDR3 protein: CASSATGNTGELFF. In DNA form, the CDR3 reads TGTGCCAGCAGCGCGACGGGGAACACCGGGGAGCTGTTTTTT. The full variable domain, rest sourced from reference TRBV9 and TRBJ2-2, is DSGVTQTPKHLITATGQRVTLRCSPRSGDLSVYWYQQSLDQGLQFLIQYYNGEERAKGNILERFSAQQFPDLHSELNLSSLELGDSALYFCASSATGNTGELFFGEGSRLTVL.

The chain combines TRBV2 with TRBJ2-7; TRBD1 aligns across 10 bases. Looked up from germline, CDR1 is SNHLY and CDR2 is FYNNEI. This CDR3 is built from 13 residues. After removal of 10 bases from V and 7 bases from J, the junction contained 10 bases not matched to a gene. CDR3 bases: TGTGCCACCAGGACAGGGGGGATCAAAGAGCAGTACTTC. The encoded protein is CATRTGGIKEQYF.

Turning to this clonotype: Sequence at one end of the junction differs from germline and may be a read error. This chain joins TRBV2 and TRBJ2-5; weak D call: TRBD1 (5 bases). The germline V gene encodes CDR1 SNHLY and CDR2 FYNNEI. This CDR3 is 11 amino acids long. CDR3 bases: TGTGCCAGCAGTTTGACAGAGACCCAGCACTTC. Its translation is CASSLTETQHF.

The genes are TRBV9 and TRBJ1-4; 7 bases fit TRBD1. Germline CDR1 and CDR2: SGDLS and YYNGEE. CDR3 length equals 12 residues. With 4 bases clipped from V and 8 bases from J, the junction kept 2 bases outside the gene matches. The CDR3 DNA reads TGTGCCAGCAGCTCAGGGGGGGAAAAACTGTTTTTT. Its protein is CASSSGGEKLFF.

With respect to this clonotype: One base away lies a much larger clone, so this may be a sequencing read error. This rearrangement joins TRBV6-1 to TRBJ2-5; D gene ambiguous. The CDR3 contains 14 residues. Trimming left V 0 bases short and J 5 bases short, with 10 bases between. Germline V gene sequence: CDR1 MNHNS, CDR2 SASEGT. DNA for the CDR3: TGTGCCAGCAGTGAAGCGCGTTCATTGGAGACCCAGTACTTC. Translating it yields CASSEARSLETQYF.

This clonotype has only a few counts. This chain uses TRBV20-1 with TRBJ1-4; 8 bases line up with TRBD1. The CDR3 has 16 amino acids. From germline, CDR1 is DFQATT and CDR2 SNEGSKA (reference sequence). The V gene end was trimmed by 6 bases and the J gene end by 0 bases; junction bases not matched to a gene: 9. CDR3 sequence: CSATDRAAATNEKLFF. The CDR3 DNA follows: TGCAGTGCCACGGACAGGGCCGCCGCAACTAATGAAAAACTGTTTTTT.

This clonotype was seen at least ten times. The chain uses TRBV7-9 and TRBJ2-1; TRBD1 matches 8 bases. V trimming: 5 bases; J trimming: 5 bases; junction bases outside the gene matches: 5. This CDR3 is built from 14 residues. Looked up from germline, CDR1 is SEHNR and CDR2 is FQNEAQ (reference sequence). The CDR3 sequence: CASSPGGGHNEQFF. In DNA, the CDR3 is TGTGCCAGCAGCCCAGGGGGCGGACACAATGAGCAGTTCTTC.

The chain carries TRBV7-7 and TRBJ2-5; TRBD1 might be the D (5 bases). V lost 5 bases and J lost 3, with 13 bases in between. CDR1 is SSHAT, CDR2 FNYEAQ, per germline (reference sequence). This CDR3 comprises 14 residues. The CDR3 nucleotides read TGTGCCAGCAGCCCCCGTCCAGGGAAAGAGACCCAGTACTTC. The encoded protein is CASSPRPGKETQYF. Together with reference TRBV7-7 and TRBJ2-5, the CDR3 gives the full variable domain: GAGVSQSPRYKVTKRGQDVTLRCDPISSHATLYWYQQALGQGPEFLTYFNYEAQPDKSGLPSDRFSAERPEGSISTLTIQRTEQRDSAMYRCASSPRPGKETQYFGPGTRLLVL.

V usage is TRBV19 and J usage is TRBJ2-3; 7 nucleotides agree with TRBD1. CDR3 length: 15 amino acids. The junction had 5 bases not matched to a gene; V was cut back by 3 bases and J by 2 bases. The germline CDR1 and CDR2 sequences are LNHDA and SQIVND (reference sequence). CDR3 sequence: CASSINGQATDTQYF. The CDR3 DNA is TGTGCCAGTAGTATCAATGGACAGGCCACAGATACGCAGTATTTT.

This chain joins TRBV29-1 and TRBJ2-7; 9 bases fit TRBD2. The trim removed 6 bases at V and 3 bases at J, leaving 9 bases unmatched. Germline assignment: CDR1 SQVTM and CDR2 ANQGSEA. This CDR3 is 14 amino acids long. The CDR3 here is CSVRGPSGNYEQYV. The DNA for the CDR3 is TGCAGCGTCCGGGGACCTAGCGGGAACTACGAGCAGTACGTC.

This chain connects TRBV6-1 to TRBJ2-7; D not certain. This CDR3 comprises 13 residues. The V gene lost 0 bases and the J gene lost 2 bases, with 5 bases spanning the gap. From germline, CDR1 is MNHNS and CDR2 SASEGT. Here the CDR3 DNA reads TGTGCCAGCAGTGAAGCAGGTACCTACGAGCAGTACGTC. Translation: CASSEAGTYEQYV.

Only a few counts were recorded for this clonotype. This chain uses TRBV20-1 with TRBJ2-1, with 9 nucleotides matching TRBD2. The CDR3 spans 13 residues. The germline CDR1 and CDR2 sequences are DFQATT and SNEGSKA (reference sequence). V was pared by 2 bases and J by 7 bases, with 3 bases of the junction left unmatched. CDR3 residues: CSARSLAGNEQFF. The CDR3 DNA sequence: TGCAGTGCTAGAAGTCTAGCGGGGAATGAGCAGTTCTTC.